The clone carrying this T cell receptor (beta chain) was seen only a few times. The V and J ends lost 5 bases and 9 bases, in that order; junction bases with no gene match: 16. Germline V CDR1 and CDR2: ENHRY, SYGVKD. The CDR3 loop spans 17 amino acids. A library of TCRbeta sequences, prepared with unique molecular identifiers, was generated. In TCRdb, the PCR reads were re-called with MiXCR into one record per CDR3 protein. Of about 110,000 distinct CDR3 sequences detected, about 9.4% appear once; the ten largest clones hold nearly 35%. The data belong to a study of T-cell reconstitution after alpha-beta-depleted transplantation in children.

The sequence came from a boy younger than 10 with acute lymphoblastic leukemia, due to receive a stem cell transplant. The chain recombines TRBV10-3 with TRBJ2-1, with TRBD2 matching 10 bases. Sequenced here: PBMCs, sampled before TCRalphabeta/CD19-depleted stem cell transplant. The CDR3 DNA reads TGTGCCATCAGTACTTCGTTGGCTAGCGGGAGTTTGGGTGAGCAGTTCTTC. Its translation: CAISTSLASGSLGEQFF.